What follows is one TCR beta chain and its context. The sample is drawn from a study of OX40 agonist ivuxolimab in advanced cancers. Profiling relied on immunoSEQ multiplex PCR, and the TCRdb table lists in-frame clones only, not all of them. The profile shows about 68,000 clones, 70% to 85% of them singletons. Trimming pared 0 bases from V and 3 bases from J, leaving 6 bases between. This CDR3 has 14 amino acids. Germline-derived CDR1 and CDR2 are MNHNY and SVGAGI (reference sequence). The clonotype originates from an adult with an advanced solid tumor such as melanoma, head and neck, liver or kidney cancer. The sequencing here drew on CD4+ or CD8+ T cells sorted from blood, taken in a trial of the OX40 agonist ivuxolimab. V gene TRBV6-6 combines with J gene TRBJ1-3; D ambiguous. The CDR3 here is CASSYSGSGNTIYF. The CDR3 DNA reads as TGTGCCAGCAGTTACTCGGGCAGTGGAAACACCATATATTTT.